The rows below give T cell receptor beta chains drawn from one sample of a study of OX40 agonist ivuxolimab in advanced cancers. Clones were sequenced by immunoSEQ multiplex PCR, and TCRdb holds only the in-frame ones, with some missing. The sample includes 15,000 to 20,000 clones, under 85% of them seen just once. This specimen was CD4+ or CD8+ T cells sorted from blood, taken in a trial of the OX40 agonist ivuxolimab. These receptors were collected from an adult with an advanced solid tumor such as melanoma, head and neck, liver or kidney cancer. CDR3s include the opening cysteine and the closing phenylalanine or tryptophan. The D gene is left open where the match is weak. Clone size is not always given. Where it is, it says once, few, many or a class for expanded clones.

12	TRBV19	NA	TRBJ2-7	NA	TGTGCCAGTAGTCCAGGGGCCCACGAGCAGTACTTC	CASSPGAHEQYF
14	TRBV30	NA	TRBJ2-3	few	TGTGCCTGGGGGGCTGAATCGGCACCAGATACGCAGTATTTT	CAWGAESAPDTQYF
16	TRBV4-1	NA	TRBJ2-7	few	TGCGCCAGCAGCCAAGATTTGTCGGGAGCACCCTACGAGCAGTACTTC	CASSQDLSGAPYEQYF
15	TRBV6-5	NA	TRBJ2-7	NA	TGTGCCAGCAGTCTTAACATCGGCGGGTGGGACGAGCAGTACTTC	CASSLNIGGWDEQYF
15	TRBV19	TRBD1	TRBJ2-7	NA	TGTGCCAGTAGTACACCGGGACAGGGACGATACGAGCAGTACTTC	CASSTPGQGRYEQYF
12	TRBV7-9	NA	TRBJ2-7	NA	TGTGCCAGCAGCTTACCCGGGAACGAGCAGTACTTC	CASSLPGNEQYF
14	TRBV18	NA	TRBJ2-7	NA	TGTGCCAGCTCACCACCTAACAGGGACCACGAGCAGTACTTC	CASSPPNRDHEQYF
15	TRBV13	NA	TRBJ2-7	NA	TGTGCCAGCAGCTTAGGGAGTTTTAGCTCCTACGAGCAGTACTTC	CASSLGSFSSYEQYF
16	TRBV7-3	NA	TRBJ2-1	NA	TGTGCCAGCAGCTTAGGGGGGGACAGCCTACACAATGAGCAGTTCTTC	CASSLGGDSLHNEQFF
15	TRBV7-3	TRBD2	TRBJ2-3	NA	TGTGCCAGCAGCCCGTCCGGGACTAGGGGGATGGCGCAGTATTTT	CASSPSGTRGMAQYF
12	TRBV7-9	NA	TRBJ1-2	NA	TGTGCCAGCAGCTCCGACGGGGGTGGCTACACCTTC	CASSSDGGGYTF
12	TRBV5-5	NA	TRBJ1-2	NA	TGTGCCAGCAGCTTGGGTAGCTATGGCTACACCTTC	CASSLGSYGYTF
15	TRBV6-6	NA	TRBJ2-7	NA	TGTGCCAGCAGTTACGACGTTGCAGTGAGCCACGAGCAGTACTTC	CASSYDVAVSHEQYF
14	TRBV5-1	TRBD1	TRBJ2-7	NA	TGCGCCAGCAGCGGCGGGACAGGGGGCAACGAGCAGTACTTC	CASSGGTGGNEQYF
15	TRBV27	NA	TRBJ2-1	NA	TGTGCCAGCAGTTCGGGTCCGAGCTCCTACAATGAGCAGTTCTTC	CASSSGPSSYNEQFF
16	TRBV28	TRBD1	TRBJ2-5	NA	TGTGCCAGCAGTTTATGGCCACAGGGGAGTTCTCAGACCCAGTACTTC	CASSLWPQGSSQTQYF
15	TRBV4-1	NA	TRBJ2-5	NA	TGCGCCAGCAGCCCCCGGGATATGGGGCAAGAGACCCAGTACTTC	CASSPRDMGQETQYF
13	TRBV5-1	TRBD2	TRBJ2-7	NA	TGCGCCAGCAGCGGAGGACTAGCCTACGAGCAGTACTTC	CASSGGLAYEQYF
13	TRBV10-2	NA	TRBJ2-7	NA	TGCGCCAGCAGTGAGCCCACAGGCTACGAGCAGTACTTC	CASSEPTGYEQYF
13	TRBV5-8	NA	TRBJ1-5	NA	TGTGCCAGCAGTCGGGACGACAATCAGCCCCAGCATTTT	CASSRDDNQPQHF
15	TRBV7-8	TRBD2	TRBJ2-5	NA	TGTGCCAGCAGCTCATACCGGGAGGTAATGGAGACCCAGTACTTC	CASSSYREVMETQYF
14	TRBV19	NA	TRBJ2-1	NA	TGTGCCAGTAATTGGAGGGAGGCGGGCAATGAGCAGTTCTTC	CASNWREAGNEQFF
14	TRBV15	TRBD2	TRBJ2-1	NA	TGTGCCACCAGCTCTCCGGGACTAGCGGATGAGCAGTTCTTC	CATSSPGLADEQFF
17	TRBV7-2	NA	TRBJ2-1	NA	TGTGCCAGCAGCTTAGACTTGACTAGAGGGGGCTTTAATGAGCAGTTCTTC	CASSLDLTRGGFNEQFF
13	TRBV11-1	NA	TRBJ2-7	NA	TGTGCCAGCAGCTTAATTCCAGGGGACGAGCAGTACTTC	CASSLIPGDEQYF
22	TRBV21-1	NA	TRBJ1-6	once	TGTGCCAGCAGCAAAGGATTGGCTTCGACAGGGGCGAACGCTCAGAATAATTCACCCCTCCACTTT	CASSKGLASTGANAQNNSPLHF
13	TRBV27	NA	TRBJ1-5	NA	TGTGCCAGCAGTATCGCGGCCAATCAGCCCCAGCATTTT	CASSIAANQPQHF
14	TRBV29-1	TRBD2	TRBJ2-1	NA	TGCAGCGTTGAACCCCGGGAGGCCTACAATGAGCAGTTCTTC	CSVEPREAYNEQFF
14	TRBV14	TRBD2	TRBJ2-7	NA	TGTGCCAGCAGCCAAACTAGCGGGAGTTACGAGCAGTACTTC	CASSQTSGSYEQYF
14	TRBV11-2	NA	TRBJ2-7	NA	TGTGCCAGCAGCTTAGGGGGAGTCGTCTACGAGCAGTACTTC	CASSLGGVVYEQYF
11	TRBV5-6	NA	TRBJ2-7	NA	TGTGCCAGCAGTTCGACGGGCGAGCAGTACTTC	CASSSTGEQYF
15	TRBV5-6	NA	TRBJ2-1	NA	TGTGCCAGCAGTTTCGGACAGGACTACTACAATGAGCAGTTCTTC	CASSFGQDYYNEQFF
12	TRBV6-5	NA	TRBJ1-2	NA	TGTGCCAGCAGTCGGGAGAACTATGGCTACACCTTC	CASSRENYGYTF
16	TRBV11-2	NA	TRBJ2-5	few	TGTGCCAGCAGCTCGGTCGGTCCCCCGGACCAAGAGACCCAGTACTTC	CASSSVGPPDQETQYF
13	TRBV6-1	NA	TRBJ2-7	NA	TGTGCCAGCAGCAACATGGCCCCCTACGAGCAGTACTTC	CASSNMAPYEQYF
15	TRBV11-3	NA	TRBJ2-1	NA	TGTGCCAGCAGCCCAGGGAGATCCGCCTACAATGAGCAGTTCTTC	CASSPGRSAYNEQFF
15	TRBV27	NA	TRBJ2-7	NA	TGTGCCAGCAGTTACTCCGGGGGAGACTTTTACGAGCAGTACTTC	CASSYSGGDFYEQYF
16	TRBV7-2	NA	TRBJ1-3	NA	TGTGCCAGCAGCTTAGGTAGTTGGACGGCTGGAAACACCATATATTTT	CASSLGSWTAGNTIYF
13	TRBV28	NA	TRBJ1-3	NA	TGTGCCAGCGGACACAGCTCTGGAAACACCATATATTTT	CASGHSSGNTIYF
14	TRBV7-2	TRBD1	TRBJ2-7	NA	TGTGCCAGCAGCCCCCGGGACAGCATCTACGAGCAGTACTTC	CASSPRDSIYEQYF
12	TRBV11-1	NA	TRBJ1-2	NA	TGTGCCAGCAGTCGGGAGAACTATGGCTACACCTTC	CASSRENYGYTF
10	TRBV28	NA	TRBJ1-1	NA	TGTGCCAGCAGTGCCACTGAAGCTTTCTTT	CASSATEAFF
16	TRBV4-3	TRBD1	TRBJ2-7	NA	TGCGCCAGCAGCCAAGATTCAGGGGGAAGCTCCTACGAGCAGTACTTC	CASSQDSGGSSYEQYF
13	TRBV15	NA	TRBJ1-1	NA	TGTGCCACCAGCCAACGGCCGAACACTGAAGCTTTCTTT	CATSQRPNTEAFF
13	TRBV30	NA	TRBJ2-5	NA	TGTGCCTGGAGTGCCAATGGGGGAGAGACCCAGTACTTC	CAWSANGGETQYF